Included here is one TCR beta chain sequence, with context. Its antigen is not identified. Trimming removed 2 bases from V and 4 bases from J; junction bases left unmatched: 5. The CDR3 runs 15 residues. Germline V gene data show CDR1 as SGHTA and CDR2 as FQGNSA. The entry originates in a study of cytomegalovirus exposure and HLA in healthy donors. The PCR had 60 Vbeta and 13 Jbeta primers. The data were produced by immunoSEQ multiplex PCR, yet TCRdb's version contains in-frame clones alone and is incomplete. The sample records more than 150,000 clones, about four fifths being singletons. Whole-study results and caveats: CMV serostatus was the only recorded immune exposure for donors. A later analysis linked a missense variant in DCLRE1C to the trimming of TCR beta V and J genes. Rarity held for most TCR sequences, but there were some public TCRs that occurred in many donors.

The sample consisted of PBMCs. This receptor was obtained from a girl aged 5-17 years in good health and CMV-seropositive. The chain links TRBV7-2 to TRBJ2-1, with 7 nucleotides matching TRBD2. Written as DNA, the CDR3 is TGTGCCAGCAGCTTACAAGGACTAGGGTACAATGAGCAGTTCTTC. This sequence encodes CASSLQGLGYNEQFF.